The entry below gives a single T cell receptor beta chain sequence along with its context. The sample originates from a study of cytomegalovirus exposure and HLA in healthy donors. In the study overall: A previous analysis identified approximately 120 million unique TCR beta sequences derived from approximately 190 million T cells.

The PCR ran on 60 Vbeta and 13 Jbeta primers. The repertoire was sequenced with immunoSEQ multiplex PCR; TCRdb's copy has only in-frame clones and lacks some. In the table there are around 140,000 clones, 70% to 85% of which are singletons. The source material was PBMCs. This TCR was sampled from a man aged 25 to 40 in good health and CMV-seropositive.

Written as DNA, the CDR3 is TGTGCCAGCAGCGATTGGGGTGGGGCCTCAGAGACCCAGTACTTC. Protein sequence: CASSDWGGASETQYF. The V call is TRBV5-6, the J call TRBJ2-5; maybe TRBD1 (5 bases). V was cut by 4 bases and J by 4 bases, with 17 bases left in between. The germline V gene has CDR1 SGHDT and CDR2 YYEEEE. The CDR3 extends over 15 amino acids.